This T cell receptor beta chain was sequenced during a study of neurological immune-mediated disorders. Study information: Multiple sclerosis patients (n ≈ 35) included roughly 30 with relapsing-remitting and 3 with secondary progressive disease. General observations from the study: There were no CDR3 amino acid sequences shared by expanded clones across subjects, a result suggesting private repertoires in all groups.

CDR1 SGHRS and CDR2 YFSETQ come from the germline V gene. Trimming pared 2 bases from V and 6 bases from J, leaving 11 bases between. This CDR3 has 13 residues. Synthesis of cDNA was accomplished via 5'RACE employing 10-nucleotide random UMIs. A single run covered 15-18 subjects with over 180 million TCR-beta sequences. TCRdb analysed the 5' RACE reads with MiXCR anew, one entry per CDR3 protein. The data show about 95,000 distinct CDR3 sequences, 3.5% seen once. This clonotype was recorded many times. Antigen: not known. The V call is TRBV5-1, the J call TRBJ1-1; weak D call: TRBD1 (5 bases). Sequenced: PBMCs. The origin of this receptor is a woman between 18 and 29 years old with multiple sclerosis. The CDR3 DNA reads TGCGCCAGCAGCTTCCTATCGGGGGCTGAAGCTTTCTTT. Protein product: CASSFLSGAEAFF.